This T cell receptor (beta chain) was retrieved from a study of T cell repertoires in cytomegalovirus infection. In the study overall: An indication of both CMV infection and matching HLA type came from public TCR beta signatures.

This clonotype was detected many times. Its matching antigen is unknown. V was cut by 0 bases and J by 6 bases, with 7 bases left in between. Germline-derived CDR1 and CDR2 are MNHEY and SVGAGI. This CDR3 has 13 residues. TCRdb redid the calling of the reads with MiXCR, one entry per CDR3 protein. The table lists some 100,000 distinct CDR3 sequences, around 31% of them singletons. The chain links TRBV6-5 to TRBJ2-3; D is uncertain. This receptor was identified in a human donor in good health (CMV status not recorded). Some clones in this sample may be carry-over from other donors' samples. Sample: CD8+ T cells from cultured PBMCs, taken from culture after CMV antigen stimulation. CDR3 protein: CASSYSPLDTQYF. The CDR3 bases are TGTGCCAGCAGTTACTCGCCCCTGGATACGCAGTATTTT.